This record looks at one TCR beta chain sequence and its context. The same CDR3 arises from other DNA sequences in this sample as well. This sample is drawn from a study of blood T cell repertoires in COVID-19. Whole-study context: In each case, the material was cDNA or gDNA derived from T cells, B-cell-depleted T cells, or PBMCs.

Original handling: Amplification from reference gene primers served as the basis for estimated nucleated cell counts. This table comes from immunoSEQ multiplex PCR, and its TCRdb copy is limited to in-frame clones, with some not included. The DNA was the basis for D and trimming; V, J and clone size are from that table. The table has roughly 330,000 clones, approximately 88% seen once; the top ten hold more than 3%. In germline, CDR1 is SGHRS, CDR2 YFSETQ. With 0 bases removed from V and 8 bases from J, the gap between germline ends came to 6 bases. This CDR3 has 13 amino acids. The clonotype was recovered from a woman between 50 and 59 years old with active or convalescent COVID-19. The sample taken for sequencing was peripheral blood. V usage is TRBV5-1 and J usage is TRBJ1-6, with unresolved D. The CDR3 is CASSLAGYSPLHF. CDR3 DNA: TGCGCCAGCAGCTTGGCGGGTTATTCACCCCTCCACTTT. Drawing the rest from reference TRBV5-1 and TRBJ1-6, the complete variable domain is KAGVTQTPRYLIKTRGQQVTLSCSPISGHRSVSWYQQTPGQGLQFLFEYFSETQRNKGNFPGRFSGRQFSNSRSEMNVSTLELGDSALYLCASSLAGYSPLHFGNGTRLTVT.